These 12 T cell receptor beta chains were all obtained from the same sample, sequenced in a study of T cell repertoires in cytomegalovirus infection. MiXCR, run by TCRdb on the reads, gives a single entry per CDR3 protein. The top ten clones hold around 43% of a sample with about 250,000 distinct CDR3 sequences, approximately 15% of them seen once. The material sequenced was CD8+ T cells from PBMCs. The receptors stem from a human donor in good health (CMV status not recorded). Some clones in this sample may be carry-over from other donors' samples.

This clonotype has only a few counts. The chain carries TRBV5-6 and TRBJ1-4; tentative D call: TRBD1 (6 bases). The CDR3 sequence is 15 residues long. V lost 2 bases to trimming and J lost 5 bases, with 13 bases between them. The germline CDR1 and CDR2 sequences are SGHDT and YYEEEE. This CDR3 reads CASSFTGAMNEKLFF. The CDR3 nucleotides are TGTGCCAGCAGCTTTACGGGGGCCATGAATGAAAAACTGTTTTTT.

The count of this clonotype is one. The V and J genes are TRBV10-3 and TRBJ1-1, with 7 bases identical to TRBD1. CDR1 and CDR2 from the germline V gene are ENHRY and SYGVKD. This CDR3 contains 15 residues. V lost 4 bases and J lost 0; bases outside the gene matches: 5. CDR3 sequence reads: CAISGPGQLNTEAFF. The CDR3 DNA is TGTGCCATCAGTGGGCCGGGACAGCTGAACACTGAAGCTTTCTTT.

In its sample, this clonotype was seen a few times. A read error is possible here, since a much larger clone lies one base away. The chain combines TRBV6-2 or TRBV6-3 with TRBJ2-7; no reliable D call. Trimming removed 2 bases at V and 6 bases at J, with 5 bases between. The CDR3 has 11 amino acids. CDR1 MNHEY and CDR2 SVGEGT come from the germline V gene. The CDR3 DNA sequence: TGTGCCAGCAGTTACGGCTCCGAGCAGTACTTC. Its protein product is CASSYGSEQYF.

This clonotype was seen more than once but under ten times. The rearrangement uses TRBV20-1 and TRBJ1-2, with D perhaps TRBD1 (5 bases). Germline V CDR1 and CDR2: DFQATT, SNEGSKA (reference sequence). CDR3 length: 13 residues. V was pared by 0 bases and J by 4 bases, with 9 bases between. CDR3 protein: CSAREVGAYGYTF. CDR3 DNA: TGCAGTGCTAGAGAGGTTGGGGCCTATGGCTACACCTTC.

This clonotype showed up many times. The chain carries TRBV7-9 and TRBJ2-7; D is possibly TRBD1 or TRBD2 (5 bases each). Trimming took off 3 bases at V and 3 bases at J, with 12 bases between the two ends. Germline CDR1 reads SEHNR; CDR2 reads FQNEAQ (reference sequence). This CDR3 contains 14 residues. CDR3 in amino acids: CASSFEGSVYEQYF. In DNA, the CDR3 is TGTGCCAGCAGCTTTGAGGGGTCGGTCTACGAGCAGTACTTC.

The rearrangement links TRBV18 to TRBJ2-2, with D possibly TRBD1 on 6 matching bases. Germline V gives CDR1 KGHSH, CDR2 LQKENI. The CDR3 has 16 residues. V was shortened by 3 bases and J by 3 bases, with 14 bases between the two germline ends. The CDR3 sequence: CASSPPDRTYTGELFF. The CDR3 DNA is TGTGCCAGCTCACCGCCCGACAGGACGTACACCGGGGAGCTGTTTTTT.

This clonotype was counted between two and nine times. V usage is TRBV5-6 and J usage is TRBJ2-3; 7 bases match TRBD1. CDR1 and CDR2 from the germline V gene are SGHDT and YYEEEE. The CDR3 runs to 13 residues. Trimming took 3 bases from V and 4 from J; bases not matched to a gene: 2. This CDR3 reads CASSYGTADTQYF. The CDR3 DNA follows: TGTGCCAGCAGCTACGGGACAGCAGATACGCAGTATTTT.

The rearrangement joins TRBV6-6 to TRBJ1-4; D remains ambiguous. Deletions cut 7 bases from V and 2 bases from J, with 8 bases between. Germline CDR1 MNHNY, CDR2 SVGAGI (reference sequence). The CDR3 extends over 13 amino acids. This chain's CDR3 is CASTGNTNEKLFF. The CDR3 DNA reads TGTGCCAGCACGGGGAACACTAATGAAAAACTGTTTTTT.

This sequence joins TRBV29-1 and TRBJ2-3; D not resolved. Germline CDR1 reads SQVTM; CDR2 reads ANQGSEA. V was cut by 5 bases and J by 8 bases, with 11 bases left in between. This CDR3 has 11 residues. The CDR3 sequence is CSVRFLGTQYF. Here the CDR3 DNA reads TGCAGCGTTAGATTTCTGGGTACGCAGTATTTT.

A few counts support this clonotype. One end of the junction is discordant with germline, which a read error may explain. CDR3 amino acids: CASSLEIGRSSDEQYF. CDR3 sequence (DNA): TGTGCCAGCAGCTTAGAGATCGGAAGGTCCTCCGACGAGCAGTACTTC. The chain carries TRBV11-2 and TRBJ2-7; D uncertain. Germline-derived CDR1 and CDR2 are SGHAT and FQNNGV. The CDR3 is 16 residues long.

This clonotype showed up just a few times. This chain joins TRBV10-3 and TRBJ2-1; maybe TRBD2 (6 bases). Per the germline V gene, CDR1 is ENHRY and CDR2 is SYGVKD. The CDR3 is 17 residues long. Trimming removed 3 bases at V and 2 bases at J, with 17 bases between. The CDR3 region has the DNA TGTGCCATCAGTGATGTGGTGAGGCGGGGAACCTACAATGAGCAGTTCTTC. It is translated as CAISDVVRRGTYNEQFF.

This clonotype was observed many times. V and J are TRBV27 and TRBJ2-1, with TRBD2 matching over 11 bases. The CDR3 runs 14 residues. Germline V gives CDR1 MNHEY, CDR2 SMNVEV (reference sequence). The V and J ends lost 6 bases and 9 bases, in that order; junction bases with no gene match: 7. DNA for the CDR3: TGTGCCAGCAGGACCCACGGACTAGCGGGTGAGCAGTTCTTC. It encodes CASRTHGLAGEQFF.